These T cell receptor beta chains were read from a single sample in a study of cytomegalovirus exposure and HLA in healthy donors. Method: immunoSEQ multiplex PCR; TCRdb's copy keeps in-frame clones and lacks some. This repertoire shows some 350,000 clones, about nine tenths found once; its top ten account for approximately 1.2%. Sequencing input: PBMCs. The receptor source for this set is a woman aged 30 to 39 in good health and CMV-seropositive. CDR3s include the opening cysteine and the closing phenylalanine or tryptophan. A D gene is named only where the DNA matches it firmly. Size tells how often a clone was seen (once, few, many) or the class of an expanded clone, and some rows leave it out.

TRBD1	TRBV6-1	NA	TRBJ2-7	CASSEWDRGAYEQYF	TGTGCCAGCAGTGAATGGGACAGGGGGGCCTACGAGCAGTACTTC
NA	TRBV2	NA	TRBJ2-7	CASSAVMIHEQYF	TGTGCCAGCAGTGCCGTCATGATCCACGAGCAGTACTTC
NA	TRBV10-3	NA	TRBJ1-6	CAISEKSSYNSPLHF	TGTGCCATCAGTGAAAAGAGCTCCTATAATTCACCCCTCCACTTT
NA	TRBV15	NA	TRBJ1-1	CATSRGGTVTEAFF	TGTGCCACCAGCAGAGGTGGGACTGTAACTGAAGCTTTCTTT
TRBD2	TRBV6-5	NA	TRBJ2-4	CASRIAGGPLNIQYF	TGTGCCAGCAGAATAGCGGGAGGGCCATTAAACATTCAGTACTTC
NA	TRBV11-3	NA	TRBJ2-5	CASSFSGETQYF	TGTGCCAGCAGTTTTAGTGGAGAGACCCAGTACTTC
NA	TRBV18	NA	TRBJ1-1	CASSPNKGGMNTEAFF	TGTGCCAGCTCCCCGAACAAAGGAGGGATGAACACTGAAGCTTTCTTT
NA	TRBV27	NA	TRBJ1-1	CASSLTRRHEAFF	TGTGCCAGCAGTCTAACCCGACGGCATGAAGCTTTCTTT
NA	TRBV4-1	NA	TRBJ1-4	CASSQVGTANEKLFF	TGCGCCAGCAGCCAAGTGGGGACGGCGAATGAAAAACTGTTTTTT
TRBD2	TRBV2	NA	TRBJ2-3	CASSGGWVAGGLSTDTQYF	TGTGCCAGCAGTGGGGGGTGGGTAGCGGGAGGCCTTAGCACAGATACGCAGTATTTT
TRBD1	TRBV29-1	once	TRBJ2-2	CSGSQGAAGELFF	TGCAGCGGCTCACAGGGGGCCGCCGGGGAGCTGTTTTTT
TRBD1	TRBV27	NA	TRBJ2-3	CASSYKGAGTDTQYF	TGTGCCAGCAGTTATAAGGGGGCCGGCACAGATACGCAGTATTTT
TRBD1	TRBV4-3	NA	TRBJ1-2	CASSQERTGANYGYTF	TGCGCCAGCAGCCAAGAAAGGACAGGAGCTAACTATGGCTACACCTTC
NA	TRBV11-2	NA	TRBJ2-3	CASSLVYGATDTQYF	TGTGCCAGCAGCCTGGTGTATGGGGCAACAGATACGCAGTATTTT
NA	TRBV5-4	NA	TRBJ2-7	CASSQSDESYEQYF	TGTGCCAGCAGCCAATCTGACGAGTCCTACGAGCAGTACTTC
TRBD1	TRBV5-1	NA	TRBJ2-7	CASSWDRSQEEQYF	TGCGCCAGCAGCTGGGACAGGTCCCAGGAGGAGCAGTACTTC
NA	TRBV6-5	once	TRBJ1-2	CASSYIPLGVYGYTF	TGTGCCAGCAGTTACATCCCGTTAGGGGTCTATGGCTACACCTTC
TRBD1	TRBV6-6	NA	TRBJ2-7	CASSGGQGAVYEQYF	TGTGCCAGCAGTGGGGGACAGGGCGCTGTCTACGAGCAGTACTTC
NA	TRBV28	few	TRBJ1-2	CASRGPVRGYTF	TGTGCCAGCAGAGGGCCCGTTCGGGGCTACACCTTC
TRBD1	TRBV27	NA	TRBJ2-1	CASSSGTGLGEQFF	TGTGCCAGCAGTTCCGGGACAGGGCTAGGTGAGCAGTTCTTC
NA	TRBV29-1	NA	TRBJ2-2	CSVANTGELFF	TGCAGCGTTGCCAACACCGGGGAGCTGTTTTTT
NA	TRBV19	NA	TRBJ2-7	CASKKAPQGTYEQYF	TGTGCCAGTAAAAAGGCCCCCCAGGGGACCTACGAGCAGTACTTC
TRBD1	TRBV5-1	NA	TRBJ1-6	CASSLLGQGDSPLHF	TGCGCCAGCAGCCTACTAGGACAGGGGGATTCACCCCTCCACTTT
NA	TRBV27	once	TRBJ1-2	CASSYGPSPNYGYTF	TGTGCCAGCAGTTATGGACCTTCTCCAAACTATGGCTACACCTTC
TRBD1	TRBV28	once	TRBJ2-7	CASLAGPDRGYEQYF	TGTGCCAGCCTCGCGGGGCCGGACAGGGGCTACGAGCAGTACTTC
NA	TRBV30	NA	TRBJ2-5	CAWSLRGVRETQYF	TGTGCCTGGAGTCTAAGGGGGGTACGAGAGACCCAGTACTTC
NA	TRBV15	NA	TRBJ1-2	CATSREGTEGYTF	TGTGCCACCAGCAGAGAGGGGACTGAAGGCTACACCTTC
NA	TRBV11-2	NA	TRBJ2-7	CASSLMVVENYEQYF	TGTGCCAGCAGCTTAATGGTTGTCGAGAACTACGAGCAGTACTTC
NA	TRBV30	NA	TRBJ2-2	CAWISGSNTGELFF	TGTGCCTGGATTAGCGGATCGAACACCGGGGAGCTGTTTTTT
NA	TRBV27	NA	TRBJ2-7	CASTTRLGVSHEQYF	TGTGCCAGCACCACACGGCTGGGGGTCAGCCACGAGCAGTACTTC
TRBD2	TRBV7-9	NA	TRBJ2-1	CASSPLAGALNEQFF	TGTGCCAGCAGCCCTCTAGCGGGAGCTTTGAATGAGCAGTTCTTC
NA	TRBV6-5	NA	TRBJ2-7	CASSYGSGNNYEQYF	TGTGCCAGCAGTTACGGGTCGGGCAATAACTACGAGCAGTACTTC
NA	TRBV5-5	NA	TRBJ1-3	CASSLVGSAGNTIYF	TGTGCCAGCAGCTTGGTGGGGTCGGCTGGAAACACCATATATTTT
NA	TRBV28	NA	TRBJ2-7	CASSFLAGTYEQYF	NA
TRBD2	TRBV28	NA	TRBJ2-2	CASRASGNTGELFF	TGTGCCAGCAGGGCTAGCGGGAACACCGGGGAGCTGTTTTTT
NA	TRBV27	once	TRBJ1-2	CASSSGLMVHGYTF	TGTGCCAGCAGTTCAGGGTTAATGGTACATGGCTACACCTTC
NA	TRBV19	NA	TRBJ2-1	CASSISGYNEQFF	TGTGCCAGTAGTATTTCAGGGTACAATGAGCAGTTCTTC
TRBD1	TRBV6-5	NA	TRBJ1-6	CASRTGTANSPLHF	TGTGCCAGCAGAACCGGGACAGCGAATTCACCCCTCCACTTT
TRBD2	TRBV7-2	few	TRBJ2-2	CASSQPSGRARTGELFF	TGTGCCAGCAGCCAACCTAGCGGGAGGGCCCGGACCGGGGAGCTGTTTTTT
NA	TRBV13	NA	TRBJ2-7	CASSLRGPGVGSYEQYF	TGTGCCAGCAGCTTAAGAGGCCCGGGAGTGGGCTCCTACGAGCAGTACTTC
TRBD1	TRBV18	NA	TRBJ2-4	CASSPQDRAYKNIQYF	TGTGCCAGCTCACCACAGGACAGGGCATACAAAAACATTCAGTACTTC
TRBD1	TRBV10-3	few	TRBJ1-6	CATRTGGDSPLHF	TGTGCCACCAGGACAGGGGGAGATTCACCCCTCCACTTT